One sample yielded the 16 T cell receptor beta chains listed below, sequenced in a study of blood T cell repertoires in COVID-19. Method: immunoSEQ multiplex PCR; TCRdb's copy keeps in-frame clones and lacks some. The sample records 200,000 to 250,000 clones, about 91% being singletons. Sequenced input: PBMCs or T cells enriched from blood (not recorded which). These receptor sequences come from a woman aged 25 to 39 with acute COVID-19.

This CDR3 reads CASSEGARETQYF. CDR3 DNA sequence: TGCGCCAGCAGTGAGGGGGCCCGGGAGACCCAGTACTTC. The rearrangement links TRBV10-1 to TRBJ2-5; maybe TRBD1 (5 bases). This CDR3 spans 13 amino acids. The V and J ends lost 2 bases and 5 bases respectively, with 9 bases between them. The V gene's germline CDR1 is WNHNN and CDR2 SYGVQD (reference sequence).

The CDR3 region has the DNA TGTGCCAGCAGTTTGGCCCCCGGGGTTAATTCACCCCTCCACTTT. It codes for CASSLAPGVNSPLHF. This chain links TRBV27 with TRBJ1-6, with D unclear. The CDR3 has 15 amino acids. V was clipped by 3 bases and J by 6 bases, with 12 bases between them. Germline V gene sequence: CDR1 MNHEY, CDR2 SMNVEV (reference sequence).

The V call is TRBV19, the J call TRBJ1-1; 10 bases align to TRBD1. With 6 bases clipped from V and 6 bases from J, the junction kept 7 bases outside the gene matches. Germline loops: CDR1 LNHDA, CDR2 SQIVND (reference sequence). The CDR3 totals 14 residues. CDR3 loop: CASSPDRGLPEAFF. The DNA of the CDR3 is TGTGCCAGTAGCCCTGACAGGGGGCTCCCTGAAGCTTTCTTT.

The rearrangement joins TRBV21-1 to TRBJ2-2; TRBD1 is the table's D call and was not checked against the DNA. TRBV21-1 is assigned pseudogene status. The CDR3 has 17 residues. DNA for the CDR3: TGTGCCAGCAGCAATGGGGGCGGGACAGGGAGCACCGGGGAGCTGTTTTTT. Amino acid sequence: CASSNGGGTGSTGELFF.

This clone was observed once. The chain combines TRBV6-6 with TRBJ2-7; TRBD2 might be the D (6 bases). The germline gives CDR1 MNHNY, CDR2 SVGAGI (reference sequence). This CDR3 is 14 amino acids long. V lost 6 bases and J lost 0, with 12 bases in between. CDR3 residues: CASSSGTYSYEQYF. CDR3 DNA sequence: TGTGCCAGCAGCTCTGGGACTTACTCCTACGAGCAGTACTTC.

The rearrangement links TRBV2 to TRBJ1-2; 9 nucleotides match TRBD1. The CDR3 loop spans 14 amino acids. The trim removed 7 bases at V and 5 bases at J, leaving 8 bases unmatched. Germline-derived CDR1 and CDR2 are SNHLY and FYNNEI. CDR3 DNA: TGTGCCAGCATTACGGGACAGGGTCTATATGGCTACACCTTC. Translation gives CASITGQGLYGYTF.

The V and J genes are TRBV5-1 and TRBJ1-2, with a weak D call TRBD1 (6 bases). The CDR3 covers 12 residues. The germline V and J ends were trimmed by 4 bases and 6 bases, with 10 bases remaining between them. Germline CDR1 and CDR2: SGHRS and YFSETQ. DNA of the CDR3: TGCGCCAGCAGCCCAAGACAGGATGGCTACACCTTC. Translating gives CASSPRQDGYTF.

This sequence joins TRBV27 and TRBJ1-2; maybe TRBD1 (5 bases). Germline V lookup: CDR1 MNHEY, CDR2 SMNVEV (reference sequence). V lost 4 bases and J lost 4, with 13 bases in between. This CDR3 is built from 14 residues. The CDR3 nucleotides are TGTGCCAGCAGTTCCCTGGGCAGGGTCTATGGCTACACCTTC. Translating it yields CASSSLGRVYGYTF.

This chain joins TRBV21-1 and TRBJ1-1; TRBD1, the table's D call, lacks a check against the DNA. TRBV21-1 is noted as a pseudogene. The CDR3 sequence is 15 residues long. In DNA form, the CDR3 reads TGTGCCAGGTCGGACAGCGTCAAACCCCACACTGAAGCTTTCTTT. It codes for CARSDSVKPHTEAFF.

The J gene is TRBJ1-6, the V gene TRBV6-5; the match to TRBD1 covers 7 bases. The CDR3 consists of 16 residues. Trimming cost V 1 base and J 9 bases; bases outside gene matches: 9. Germline-derived CDR1 and CDR2 are MNHEY and SVGAGI. CDR3: CASSYYRGEGGSPLHF. CDR3 DNA: TGTGCCAGCAGTTACTACAGGGGAGAGGGTGGTTCACCCCTCCACTTT.

The rearrangement links TRBV7-9 to TRBJ1-6; 8 nucleotides align to TRBD1. This CDR3 has 16 amino acids. Unmatched junction bases numbered 11, after V lost 6 bases and J lost 7 bases. Germline lookup yields CDR1 SEHNR and CDR2 FQNEAQ (reference sequence). The CDR3 loop is CASSSTGQGVNSPLHF. The CDR3 coding sequence is TGTGCCAGCAGTTCAACCGGACAGGGTGTAAATTCACCCCTCCACTTT.

The chain links TRBV5-6 to TRBJ1-2; D is unresolved. Trimming removed 1 base from V and 2 bases from J, with 9 bases in between. Per the germline V gene, CDR1 is SGHDT and CDR2 is YYEEEE. The CDR3 spans 14 residues. The CDR3 region is CASSLWQTNYGYTF. The CDR3 nucleotides are TGTGCCAGCAGCTTGTGGCAGACAAACTATGGCTACACCTTC.

The J gene is TRBJ1-1, the V gene TRBV21-1. TRBV21-1 is reported as a pseudogene. The CDR3 is 12 residues long. The CDR3 DNA reads as TGTGCCAGCAAAGGAGAGGGAGGGGAAGCTTTCTTT. It yields the protein CASKGEGGEAFF.

This clone was counted a few times. The chain is built from TRBV11-2 and TRBJ1-2; D is uncertain. V dropped 0 bases and J dropped 4 bases, with 9 bases sitting between them. The germline V gene encodes CDR1 SGHAT and CDR2 FQNNGV. The CDR3 sequence is 14 residues long. Here the CDR3 DNA reads TGTGCCAGCAGCTTAGATCGGAGCGGCTATGGCTACACCTTC. Protein: CASSLDRSGYGYTF.

This chain links TRBV4-3 with TRBJ2-7; a possible D gene is TRBD2 (6 bases). This CDR3 has 18 residues. Germline-derived CDR1 and CDR2 are LGHNA and YSLEER. V was cut by 0 bases and J by 9 bases, with 27 bases left in between. CDR3 sequence (DNA): TGCGCCAGCAGCCAAGATGATCGGTGGGACGGGGGTTCCCGTCGGCAGTACTTC. Its protein is CASSQDDRWDGGSRRQYF.

This chain uses TRBV4-2 with TRBJ2-7; 9 positions agree with TRBD1. CDR3 size: 15 residues. V shed 3 bases, J shed 5 bases, and the junction held 8 bases outside the gene matches. CDR1 is LGHNA and CDR2 is YNFKEQ in the germline V gene. CDR3 protein: CASSQEQGALNEQYF. In DNA form, the CDR3 reads TGTGCCAGCAGCCAGGAACAGGGGGCGCTCAACGAGCAGTACTTC.